These 8 T cell receptor beta chains came from one sample sequenced in a study of T cell repertoires in cytomegalovirus infection. Via MiXCR, TCRdb re-called the reads, giving one row per CDR3 protein. The repertoire holds a few hundred thousand distinct CDR3 sequences, with 8% to 9.5% as singletons. Sequencing was done on a sample of PBMCs. These receptors all come from a human donor in good health (CMV status not recorded). Some clones in this sample may be carry-over from other donors' samples.

This clonotype came up a few times. Here the CDR3 DNA reads TGCAGCGTTGAAAGAGGAGGGAACACTGAAGCTTTCTTT. The encoded protein is CSVERGGNTEAFF. The chain has TRBV29-1 and TRBJ1-1; the D is unclear. V was clipped by 2 bases and J by 1 base, with 8 bases between them. Germline assignment: CDR1 SQVTM and CDR2 ANQGSEA. The CDR3 is made up of 13 amino acids.

The chain joins TRBV25-1 to TRBJ2-1; D is undetermined. This CDR3 has 15 residues. Between the trimmed V and J ends, which lost 1 base and 3 bases, there was a span of 10 bases. The germline V gene encodes CDR1 MGHDK and CDR2 SYGVNS. The CDR3 region is CASSEWGSFYNEQFF. The CDR3, as DNA: TGTGCCAGCAGTGAATGGGGTAGCTTCTACAATGAGCAGTTCTTC.

In this sample, this clonotype turned up many times. V usage is TRBV20-1 and J usage is TRBJ1-5; 8 positions match TRBD1. The CDR3 extends over 14 amino acids. Germline V gene lookup returns CDR1 DFQATT and CDR2 SNEGSKA (reference sequence). V gave up 6 bases and J gave up 1 base; unmatched junction bases: 5. CDR3 bases: TGCAGTGCCCGAAGGACAGGGAGCAATCAGCCCCAGCATTTT. Translated, it gives CSARRTGSNQPQHF.

The rearrangement links TRBV7-2 to TRBJ2-3; either TRBD1 or TRBD2 may fit D (5 bases each). This CDR3 contains 15 residues. The V end lost 7 bases, the J end lost 2 bases, and 16 bases lay between the germline ends. Germline CDR1 and CDR2: SGHTA and FQGNSA. CDR3 sequence reads: CASKVPGRTTDTQYF. Here the CDR3 DNA reads TGTGCCAGCAAAGTTCCGGGACGTACCACAGATACGCAGTATTTT.

This CDR3 is CSASTSQGGTGELFF. The CDR3 DNA sequence: TGCAGTGCTAGCACAAGCCAGGGAGGCACCGGGGAGCTGTTTTTT. This rearrangement joins TRBV20-1 to TRBJ2-2; TRBD2 might be the D (6 bases). The V gene lost 3 bases and the J gene lost 4 bases, with 15 bases spanning the gap. The CDR3 has 15 residues. The V gene's germline CDR1 is DFQATT and CDR2 SNEGSKA (reference sequence).

This chain's CDR3 is CASSEGGRAVETQYF. The CDR3 DNA reads as TGTGCCAGCAGTGAAGGGGGCAGGGCTGTGGAGACCCAGTACTTC. The chain couples TRBV25-1 to TRBJ2-5, with a weak D call TRBD1 (6 bases). Looked up from germline, CDR1 is MGHDK and CDR2 is SYGVNS. CDR3 length: 15 amino acids. Trimming cost V 2 bases and J 5 bases, with 15 bases left between them.

This clonotype turned up a few times. V is TRBV7-9 and J is TRBJ1-1, with no clear D. The V end was cut by 9 bases, the J end by 1 base, with 12 bases between. Looked up from germline, CDR1 is SEHNR and CDR2 is FQNEAQ (reference sequence). The length of the CDR3 is 13 residues. The chain's CDR3 is CASGFPQNTEAFF. CDR3 nucleotides: TGTGCCAGTGGTTTCCCCCAGAACACTGAAGCTTTCTTT. The full variable domain, rest sourced from reference TRBV7-9 and TRBJ1-1, is DTGVSQNPRHKITKRGQNVTFRCDPISEHNRLYWYRQTLGQGPEFLTYFQNEAQLEKSRLLSDRFSAERPKGSFSTLEIQRTEQGDSAMYLCASGFPQNTEAFFGQGTRLTVV.

This clonotype appeared many times. The chain couples TRBV7-6 to TRBJ2-3; D is undetermined. Trimming cost V 3 bases and J 2 bases, with 15 bases left between them. From germline, CDR1 is SGHVS and CDR2 FNYEAQ. This CDR3 comprises 16 residues. The CDR3 region is CASSLAVARTTDTQYF. CDR3 coding DNA: TGTGCCAGCAGCTTGGCGGTTGCCAGGACCACAGATACGCAGTATTTT.